The 19 T cell receptor beta chains in this list originate from one sample, sequenced in a study of T cell therapy after organ transplantation (dated by TCRdb to 2018 to 2020). Explained via the paper, the time point label denotes: 20-29 weeks after completion of therapy. These receptors lack a known antigen. Receptor amplification or capture employed the immunoSEQ multiplex PCR assay. TCRdb provides this immuneACCESS table in a form limited to in-frame rearrangements. Some clones are lacking; in checked studies, under half of them reflect an unresolved V gene, and why the rest are absent is not known. For this sample there are about 2,400 clones; approximately 74% appear just once. The ten largest make up about 28% of the sample. This sample comprised CD8+ T cells from blood, obtained after autologous CMV-specific T cell therapy. Receptors were obtained from a human patient who had received a solid organ transplant and had CMV disease. Some T cells seen after a transplant may have their origin in the graft donor.

This clone has just a few counts. The chain uses TRBV7-9 and TRBJ2-1; 8 bases map to TRBD2. The CDR3 runs 14 residues. The junction had 2 bases not matched to a gene; V was cut back by 5 bases and J by 2 bases. From germline, CDR1 is SEHNR and CDR2 FQNEAQ (reference sequence). CDR3 in amino acids: CASSTLAAYNEQFF. CDR3 coding DNA: TGTGCCAGCAGCACACTAGCGGCCTACAATGAGCAGTTCTTC. Complete variable domain (other parts from reference TRBV7-9 and TRBJ2-1): DTGVSQNPRHKITKRGQNVTFRCDPISEHNRLYWYRQTLGQGPEFLTYFQNEAQLEKSRLLSDRFSAERPKGSFSTLEIQRTEQGDSAMYLCASSTLAAYNEQFFGPGTRLTVL.

This chain joins TRBV27 and TRBJ2-3; D is ambiguous. Germline V gives CDR1 MNHEY, CDR2 SMNVEV (reference sequence). This CDR3 is built from 14 residues. Trimming pared 8 bases from V and 2 bases from J, leaving 14 bases between. CDR3 residues: CASALDGNTDTQYF. In DNA form, the CDR3 reads TGTGCCAGCGCCCTCGACGGAAACACAGATACGCAGTATTTT.

This rearrangement joins TRBV4-3 to TRBJ2-4; 9 bases match TRBD1. This CDR3 is 15 amino acids long. The ends lost 3 bases at V and 2 bases at J; junction bases unmatched: 2. Germline V lookup: CDR1 LGHNA, CDR2 YSLEER. CDR3: CASSHGQGPKNIQYF. CDR3 in DNA: TGCGCCAGCAGCCATGGACAGGGGCCCAAAAACATTCAGTACTTC.

In its sample, this clone was seen a few times. The chain uses TRBV4-3 and TRBJ2-7; 9 bases align to TRBD2. Germline CDR1 reads LGHNA; CDR2 reads YSLEER. The CDR3 runs to 16 residues. The J segment lost 4 bases and the V segment lost 0 bases, leaving 7 bases of the junction unmatched. CDR3 nucleotides: TGCGCCAGCAGCCAAGATATGCGCGGGAGGGCTTACGAGCAGTACTTC. This translates into CASSQDMRGRAYEQYF.

V gene TRBV2 combines with J gene TRBJ2-3, with 9 bases matching TRBD2. The CDR3 extends over 15 amino acids. Per germline, CDR1 SNHLY and CDR2 FYNNEI. The ends lost 6 bases at V and 0 bases at J; junction bases unmatched: 4. CDR3 in amino acids: CASRETSGSTDTQYF. In nucleotides, the CDR3 is TGTGCCAGCAGAGAAACTAGCGGGAGCACAGATACGCAGTATTTT.

The table lists this clone with a few counts. The chain employs TRBV6-5 and TRBJ1-5, with D possibly being TRBD1 (6 bases). V was cut by 0 bases and J by 0 bases, with 6 bases left in between. Germline values: CDR1 MNHEY, CDR2 SVGAGI. CDR3 length: 15 amino acids. CDR3 nucleotide sequence: TGTGCCAGCAGTTACTCGACAGGTAGCAATCAGCCCCAGCATTTT. Encoded protein: CASSYSTGSNQPQHF.

This clone was seen a handful of times. The rearrangement links TRBV9 to TRBJ1-2; D perhaps matches TRBD1 (5 bases). The CDR3 is made up of 13 amino acids. The germline gives CDR1 SGDLS, CDR2 YYNGEE. V dropped 3 bases and J dropped 8 bases, with 14 bases sitting between them. The CDR3: CASSAGQGSGYTF. The CDR3 DNA reads as TGTGCCAGCAGCGCCGGGCAGGGAAGCGGCTACACCTTC.

This clone is categorized as medium-sized (0.01 to 0.1%). The chain employs TRBV28 and TRBJ2-6, with TRBD1 identical over 9 bases. V lost 2 bases and J lost 3; bases outside the gene matches: 2. There are 16 residues in the CDR3. Germline loops: CDR1 MDHEN, CDR2 SYDVKM. The CDR3 DNA reads as TGTGCCAGCAGTTTACGACAGGGGGATGGGGCCAACGTCCTGACTTTC. Its protein product is CASSLRQGDGANVLTF. The full variable domain, in which reference TRBV28 and TRBJ2-6 provide the parts outside the CDR3, is DVKVTQSSRYLVKRTGEKVFLECVQDMDHENMFWYRQDPGLGLRLIYFSYDVKMKEKGDIPEGYSVSREKKERFSLILESASTNQTSMYLCASSLRQGDGANVLTFGAGSRLTVL.

The sample holds a few counts of this clone. The rearrangement joins TRBV5-5 to TRBJ2-1; 11 bases match TRBD2. The V gene's germline CDR1 is SGHKS and CDR2 YYEKEE (reference sequence). The CDR3 covers 17 residues. Germline trimming cut 0 bases from V and 2 bases from J; bases unmatched to any gene: 4. The CDR3 region is CASSLGLAGTTYNEQFF. The CDR3 region has the DNA TGTGCCAGCAGCTTGGGACTAGCGGGAACCACCTACAATGAGCAGTTCTTC.

This clone was found once. The V and J genes are TRBV18 and TRBJ2-5; D unresolved. Trimming took 2 bases from V and 5 from J, leaving 15 bases between them. CDR1 KGHSH and CDR2 LQKENI come from the germline V gene. This CDR3 contains 15 residues. The CDR3 spells CASSPSGDPRETQYF. The CDR3 bases are TGTGCCAGCTCACCATCCGGAGACCCACGGGAGACCCAGTACTTC.

The V call is TRBV4-3, the J call TRBJ2-2; D is unresolved. The CDR3 loop spans 16 amino acids. The germline CDR1 and CDR2 sequences are LGHNA and YSLEER. Trimming removed 3 bases at V and 5 bases at J, with 16 bases between. This chain's CDR3 is CASSHTRWVATGELFF. DNA for the CDR3: TGCGCCAGCAGCCATACCCGGTGGGTTGCGACCGGGGAGCTGTTTTTT.

V usage is TRBV7-9 and J usage is TRBJ2-7, with 11 bases matching TRBD2. CDR3 length: 14 residues. In germline, CDR1 is SEHNR, CDR2 FQNEAQ (reference sequence). J was trimmed by 5 bases and V by 3 bases; bases with no gene match: 3. The CDR3 region has the DNA TGTGCCAGCAGCTTCCCTAGCGGGAGGCACGAGCAGTACTTC. Translating it yields CASSFPSGRHEQYF.

The chain combines TRBV19 with TRBJ2-3; D possibly corresponds to TRBD1 (5 bases). V lost 1 base to trimming and J lost 0 bases, with 8 bases between them. The CDR3 totals 15 residues. CDR1 is LNHDA, CDR2 SQIVND, per germline (reference sequence). CDR3 nucleotides: TGTGCCAGTAGTATAGTTAGGGGAAGCACAGATACGCAGTATTTT. Protein product: CASSIVRGSTDTQYF. Combining the CDR3 with reference TRBV19 and TRBJ2-3 gives the whole variable domain DGGITQSPKYLFRKEGQNVTLSCEQNLNHDAMYWYRQDPGQGLRLIYYSQIVNDFQKGDIAEGYSVSREKKESFPLTVTSAQKNPTAFYLCASSIVRGSTDTQYFGPGTRLTVL.

A note on this clone: Germline and junction disagree at one end, which may indicate a read error. This chain links TRBV7-9 with TRBJ2-7; a weak D match, TRBD1 (5 bases). Germline CDR1 reads SEHNR; CDR2 reads FQNEAQ (reference sequence). This CDR3 spans 16 amino acids. The DNA of the CDR3 is TGCGCCAGCAGCCAAGATCAAAGGGGTCACTCCTACGAGCAGTACTTC. It encodes CASSQDQRGHSYEQYF. Full variable domain (outside the CDR3, taken from reference TRBV7-9 and TRBJ2-7): DTGVSQNPRHKITKRGQNVTFRCDPISEHNRLYWYRQTLGQGPEFLTYFQNEAQLEKSRLLSDRFSAERPKGSFSTLEIQRTEQGDSAMYLCASSQDQRGHSYEQYFGPGTRLTVT.

The J gene is TRBJ2-2, the V gene TRBV7-2, with D possibly being TRBD2 (6 bases). The length of the CDR3 is 14 residues. V was clipped by 3 bases and J by 3 bases, with 8 bases between them. CDR1 and CDR2 (germline): SGHTA, FQGNSA. CDR3 nucleotides: TGTGCCAGCAGCTTGCGGGACGACACCGGGGAGCTGTTTTTT. This encodes CASSLRDDTGELFF.

In its sample, this clone was seen a few times. This sequence joins TRBV5-1 and TRBJ2-3; 7 bases agree with TRBD2. The CDR3 has 18 residues. The V and J ends lost 4 bases and 1 base, in that order; junction bases with no gene match: 15. Germline V gene lookup returns CDR1 SGHRS and CDR2 YFSETQ. The chain's CDR3 is CASSEEVAGEVGTDTQYF. CDR3 nucleotide sequence: TGCGCCAGCAGCGAGGAGGTGGCGGGAGAGGTTGGCACAGATACGCAGTATTTT.

By sample fraction, this clone is medium-sized. The chain combines TRBV5-4 with TRBJ2-7, with a tentative D call TRBD1 (5 bases). Trimming cost V 0 bases and J 0 bases, with 13 bases left between them. From germline, CDR1 is SGHNT and CDR2 YYREEE (reference sequence). The CDR3 is made up of 16 amino acids. The CDR3 bases are TGTGCCAGCAGCTTGGGGGGCCCCTCGGGCTCCTACGAGCAGTACTTC. Protein: CASSLGGPSGSYEQYF. The full variable domain, rest sourced from reference TRBV5-4 and TRBJ2-7, is ETGVTQSPTHLIKTRGQQVTLRCSSQSGHNTVSWYQQALGQGPQFIFQYYREEENGRGNFPPRFSGLQFPNYSSELNVNALELDDSALYLCASSLGGPSGSYEQYFGPGTRLTVT.

The chain carries TRBV5-1 and TRBJ2-1, with 9 bases aligning to TRBD2. The length of the CDR3 is 15 residues. Germline trimming cut 3 bases from V and 2 bases from J; bases unmatched to any gene: 3. Per the germline V gene, CDR1 is SGHRS and CDR2 is YFSETQ. The CDR3 DNA reads TGCGCCAGCAGCTCTAGCGGGAAAGCCTACAATGAGCAGTTCTTC. This sequence encodes CASSSSGKAYNEQFF.

DNA for the CDR3: TGTGCCAGCAGCGAAAGGACTAGCGGCTACCCCTGGGGAGAGACCCAGTACTTC. Translated, it gives CASSERTSGYPWGETQYF. The chain recombines TRBV27 with TRBJ2-5, with 10 bases that match TRBD2. The germline gives CDR1 MNHEY, CDR2 SMNVEV (reference sequence). There are 18 residues in the CDR3. The ends lost 6 bases at V and 4 bases at J; junction bases unmatched: 17.